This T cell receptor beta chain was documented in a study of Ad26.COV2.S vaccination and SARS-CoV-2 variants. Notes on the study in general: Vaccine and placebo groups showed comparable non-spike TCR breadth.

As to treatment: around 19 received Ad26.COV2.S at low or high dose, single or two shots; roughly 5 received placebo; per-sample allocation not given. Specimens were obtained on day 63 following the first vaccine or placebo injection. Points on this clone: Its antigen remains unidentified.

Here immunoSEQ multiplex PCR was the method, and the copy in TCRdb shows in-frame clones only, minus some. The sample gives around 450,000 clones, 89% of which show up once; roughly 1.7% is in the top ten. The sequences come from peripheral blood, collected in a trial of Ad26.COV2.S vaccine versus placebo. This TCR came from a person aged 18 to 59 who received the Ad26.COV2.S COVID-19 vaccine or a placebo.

The CDR3: CASSEEETGDIYGYTF. The CDR3 bases are TGTGCCAGCAGCGAGGAAGAGACAGGGGATATCTATGGCTACACCTTC. V and J are TRBV9 and TRBJ1-2; TRBD1 aligns across 8 bases. Germline CDR1 SGDLS, CDR2 YYNGEE. This CDR3 is built from 16 residues. Germline trimming cut 3 bases from V and 4 bases from J; bases unmatched to any gene: 11.